The 5 T cell receptor beta chains below come from one sample, sequenced in a study of blood T cell repertoires in COVID-19. The assay was immunoSEQ multiplex PCR, and TCRdb's table has in-frame clones only and misses some. The sample carries 75,000 to 100,000 clones, more than 70% recorded once. The sequenced sample consisted of peripheral blood. All receptors come from a man between 70 and 80 years old with acute or convalescent COVID-19.

This sequence joins TRBV18 and TRBJ1-6; D not resolved. The V end lost 3 bases, the J end lost 5 bases, and 14 bases lay between the germline ends. The CDR3 totals 16 residues. CDR1 is KGHSH, CDR2 LQKENI, per germline. The CDR3 reads CASSPNQDSHNSPLHF. The CDR3 DNA sequence: TGTGCCAGCTCACCGAACCAGGATTCCCATAATTCACCCCTCCACTTT.

The chain couples TRBV12-3 or TRBV12-4 to TRBJ2-5; 9 bases agree with TRBD1. This CDR3 region has 11 residues. V shed 6 bases and J 9 bases; nucleotides not matched to a gene: 2. The CDR3 DNA follows: TGTGCCAGCAGGACAGGGGGGCCCCAGTACTTC. Protein sequence: CASRTGGPQYF.

This clone was observed a handful of times. The chain joins TRBV6-5 to TRBJ1-6; D not resolved. Looked up from germline, CDR1 is MNHEY and CDR2 is SVGAGI. This CDR3 comprises 13 residues. V lost 2 bases and J 7 bases, leaving 6 bases between the germline ends. The DNA for the CDR3 is TGTGCCAGCAGTTACGGAGACAATTCACCCCTCCACTTT. This sequence encodes CASSYGDNSPLHF.

This chain uses TRBV6-2 or TRBV6-3 with TRBJ2-2, with 14 bases lining up with TRBD2. The V and J ends lost 5 bases and 7 bases, in that order; junction bases with no gene match: 15. This CDR3 contains 19 residues. Germline CDR1 MNHEY, CDR2 SVGEGT. This CDR3 is CASSTPLTSGRAFGGELFF. Written as DNA, the CDR3 is TGTGCCAGCAGTACCCCACTGACTAGCGGGAGGGCCTTCGGCGGGGAGCTGTTTTTT.

Written as DNA, the CDR3 is TGCGCCAGCAGCTTGGGGACTAGCGGGAGGGCCAGGGCCTACGAGCAGTACTTC. Translation gives CASSLGTSGRARAYEQYF. The V and J genes are TRBV5-1 and TRBJ2-7; 15 bases map to TRBD2. The CDR3 spans 18 residues. The trim removed 0 bases at V and 2 bases at J, leaving 6 bases unmatched. Germline values: CDR1 SGHRS, CDR2 YFSETQ.